The 25 T cell receptor beta chains below all came from one sample that was sequenced in a study of lymphopenia after photon versus proton radiotherapy. Repertoires were generated with immunoSEQ multiplex PCR, while TCRdb's copy carries only in-frame clones and drops some. The data hold fewer than 9,000 clones, with nearly 90% observed a single time. This specimen consisted of peripheral blood, obtained from a patient treated with photon-based radiotherapy. Source of these receptors: a man between 60 and 70 years old with cholangiocarcinoma.

The V gene is TRBV19, the J gene TRBJ2-2, with D possibly matching TRBD2 (8 bases). Looked up from germline, CDR1 is LNHDA and CDR2 is SQIVND (reference sequence). The CDR3 runs 16 residues. Trimming shortened V by 7 bases and J by 3 bases, and 18 bases separated the two germline ends. The CDR3 here is CASTSPGGTDTGELFF. The CDR3 DNA reads TGTGCCAGTACTTCCCCGGGAGGGACAGACACCGGGGAGCTGTTTTTT.

The chain joins TRBV28 to TRBJ1-6; 8 nucleotides align to TRBD1. The CDR3 contains 14 residues. Losses at the gene ends were 4 bases for V and 7 bases for J; bases not matched to a gene: 3. The germline gives CDR1 MDHEN, CDR2 SYDVKM. The chain's CDR3 is CASSSGQGNSPLHF. The DNA for the CDR3 is TGTGCCAGCAGTTCTGGACAGGGAAATTCACCCCTCCACTTT.

V gene TRBV7-2 combines with J gene TRBJ1-2; D gene uncertain. Germline V gives CDR1 SGHTA, CDR2 FQGNSA. The CDR3 sequence is 15 residues long. With 4 bases removed from V and 2 bases from J, the gap between germline ends came to 14 bases. CDR3 loop: CASSSYDLLNYGYTF. The CDR3 DNA reads TGTGCCAGCAGCTCTTACGACCTCTTGAACTATGGCTACACCTTC.

The chain has TRBV6-5 and TRBJ1-2, with D possibly matching TRBD1 (6 bases). With 0 bases removed from V and 3 bases from J, the gap between germline ends came to 8 bases. Germline CDR1 is MNHEY and CDR2 is SVGAGI. This CDR3 contains 14 residues. CDR3: CASSYSGTHYGYTF. The CDR3 bases are TGTGCCAGCAGTTACTCAGGGACACACTATGGCTACACCTTC.

This clone was detected once. The genes are TRBV4-1 and TRBJ2-6; TRBD1 matches 7 bases. The V gene's germline CDR1 is MGHRA and CDR2 YSYEKL. The CDR3 is 16 amino acids. V trimming: 1 base; J trimming: 2 bases; junction bases outside the gene matches: 2. The CDR3 sequence: CASSQGQGAGANVLTF. CDR3 coding DNA: TGCGCCAGCAGCCAAGGGCAGGGGGCTGGGGCCAACGTCCTGACTTTC.

V is TRBV29-1 and J is TRBJ2-2; 9 bases are a match to TRBD1. V lost 8 bases, J lost 1 base, and 5 bases stayed unmatched. This CDR3 region has 14 residues. Germline CDR1 is SQVTM and CDR2 is ANQGSEA. CDR3 region: CSPVTGGNTGELFF. The CDR3 DNA reads TGCAGCCCCGTGACAGGGGGGAACACCGGGGAGCTGTTTTTT.

The genes are TRBV5-1 and TRBJ2-3, with D possibly matching TRBD1 (5 bases). The CDR3 extends over 15 amino acids. Trimming removed 4 bases at V and 3 bases at J, with 15 bases between. Germline V gives CDR1 SGHRS, CDR2 YFSETQ. CDR3 protein: CASSPPTTETDTQYF. CDR3 DNA sequence: TGCGCCAGCAGCCCCCCAACGACAGAAACAGATACGCAGTATTTT.

The chain links TRBV28 to TRBJ1-1; 7 nucleotides match TRBD1. The CDR3 is made up of 14 amino acids. V shed 10 bases and J 1 base; nucleotides not matched to a gene: 9. The V gene's germline CDR1 is MDHEN and CDR2 SYDVKM. CDR3 coding DNA: TGTGCCATCACGCCCCCAGGGGGGAACACTGAAGCTTTCTTT. Encoded protein: CAITPPGGNTEAFF.

The V call is TRBV5-5, the J call TRBJ2-7; D gene ambiguous. The CDR3 has 14 amino acids. Trimming removed 4 bases at V and 2 bases at J, with 13 bases between. Looked up from germline, CDR1 is SGHKS and CDR2 is YYEKEE (reference sequence). The CDR3 sequence is CASSLQSYAYEQYF. CDR3 coding DNA: TGTGCCAGCAGCCTCCAAAGCTATGCCTACGAGCAGTACTTC.

Comment on this clone: Its ends do not fully match the called genes, so a read error is possible. Distinct nucleotide sequences in the sample also encode this CDR3. The chain recombines TRBV19 with TRBJ2-2; 9 bases match TRBD1. Per the germline V gene, CDR1 is LNHDA and CDR2 is SQIVND (reference sequence). The CDR3 covers 16 residues. The CDR3 nucleotides read TGTGCCACGAGGATCAGGACAGGGGTAAACACCGGAGAGCTGTTTTTT. It encodes CATRIRTGVNTGELFF.

The DNA for the CDR3 is TGTGCCAGCAGCACCGGACGATACAATGAGCAGTTCTTC. Translating gives CASSTGRYNEQFF. This chain connects TRBV7-9 to TRBJ2-1, with no clear D. Trimming removed 5 bases at V and 4 bases at J, with 9 bases between. This CDR3 contains 13 residues. Germline V CDR1 and CDR2: SEHNR, FQNEAQ (reference sequence). The whole variable domain, filled in from reference TRBV7-9 and TRBJ2-1, reads DTGVSQNPRHKITKRGQNVTFRCDPISEHNRLYWYRQTLGQGPEFLTYFQNEAQLEKSRLLSDRFSAERPKGSFSTLEIQRTEQGDSAMYLCASSTGRYNEQFFGPGTRLTVL.

This chain connects TRBV2 to TRBJ1-2, with 9 bases that match TRBD1. V lost 4 bases, J lost 2 bases, and 5 bases stayed unmatched. CDR3 length equals 15 residues. Germline V gene lookup returns CDR1 SNHLY and CDR2 FYNNEI. In nucleotides, the CDR3 is TGTGCCAGCAGTGGGCCGGGACAGGGAAACTATGGCTACACCTTC. Amino acids: CASSGPGQGNYGYTF.

The CDR3 spells CASSPLAGAYEQYF. CDR3 bases: TGTGCCAGCAGCCCGCTAGCGGGGGCCTACGAGCAGTACTTC. The chain is built from TRBV11-3 and TRBJ2-7, with TRBD2 identical over 10 bases. Germline V gene lookup returns CDR1 SGHNT and CDR2 YENEEA. With 5 bases clipped from V and 2 bases from J, the junction kept 3 bases outside the gene matches. The CDR3 runs 14 residues.

The chain has TRBV27 and TRBJ1-1; D not resolved. This CDR3 comprises 14 residues. CDR1 and CDR2 (germline): MNHEY, SMNVEV (reference sequence). The V end was cut by 2 bases, the J end by 0 bases, with 7 bases between. This CDR3 is CASSLGRVNTEAFF. As DNA, the CDR3 is TGTGCCAGCAGTTTAGGTAGGGTGAACACTGAAGCTTTCTTT.

The chain links TRBV5-4 to TRBJ1-3, with D tentatively TRBD1 (6 bases). The CDR3 loop spans 13 amino acids. From germline, CDR1 is SGHNT and CDR2 YYREEE (reference sequence). Trimming took 4 bases from V and 3 from J, leaving 8 bases between them. CDR3 in DNA: TGTGCCAGCAGCCAGGGGTATGGAAACACCATATATTTT. Translated: CASSQGYGNTIYF.

This chain links TRBV2 with TRBJ1-5, with TRBD1 identical over 7 bases. Looked up from germline, CDR1 is SNHLY and CDR2 is FYNNEI. J was trimmed by 4 bases and V by 7 bases; bases with no gene match: 10. The CDR3 is 15 amino acids. The CDR3 DNA follows: TGTGCCAGCAAACAGGGGATCTTGGGAAATCAGCCCCAGCATTTT. Its protein is CASKQGILGNQPQHF.

The rearrangement joins TRBV5-1 to TRBJ2-3; D gene unclear. Trimming removed 1 base from V and 0 bases from J, with 6 bases in between. The CDR3 covers 14 residues. The V gene's germline CDR1 is SGHRS and CDR2 YFSETQ. The CDR3 nucleotides are TGCGCCAGCAGCTTGACAGCTAGCACAGATACGCAGTATTTT. This codes for CASSLTASTDTQYF.

The CDR3 reads CASTGLGGAFYEQYF. The CDR3 DNA reads as TGTGCCAGCACAGGGTTAGGGGGCGCGTTCTACGAGCAGTACTTC. The chain links TRBV6-1 to TRBJ2-7; 7 bases map to TRBD1. This CDR3 spans 15 amino acids. CDR1 and CDR2 (germline): MNHNS, SASEGT. Trimming took 7 bases from V and 3 from J; bases not matched to a gene: 12.

The J gene is TRBJ1-3, the V gene TRBV14, with D possibly being TRBD1 (5 bases). Trimming left V 4 bases short and J 0 bases short, with 13 bases between. The CDR3 length is 16 residues. Germline-derived CDR1 and CDR2 are SGHDN and FVKESK. Here the CDR3 DNA reads TGTGCCAGCAGCCCGGGACCGGCTGTCTCTGGAAACACCATATATTTT. Translation: CASSPGPAVSGNTIYF. Using reference TRBV14 and TRBJ1-3 for the parts outside the CDR3, the full variable domain is EAGVTQFPSHSVIEKGQTVTLRCDPISGHDNLYWYRRVMGKEIKFLLHFVKESKQDESGMPNNRFLAERTGGTYSTLKVQPAELEDSGVYFCASSPGPAVSGNTIYFGEGSWLTVV.

This sequence joins TRBV28 and TRBJ1-2, with TRBD1 identical over 8 bases. This CDR3 contains 15 residues. Looked up from germline, CDR1 is MDHEN and CDR2 is SYDVKM. V gave up 6 bases and J gave up 3 bases; unmatched junction bases: 9. The CDR3 bases are TGTGCCAGCAGCCTAACCGACAGGGGCTACTATGGCTACACCTTC. Its protein is CASSLTDRGYYGYTF.

The chain employs TRBV11-3 and TRBJ1-4, with TRBD1 matching over 10 bases. V trimming: 2 bases; J trimming: 9 bases; junction bases outside the gene matches: 9. CDR1 SGHNT and CDR2 YENEEA come from the germline V gene. The CDR3 runs to 16 residues. The CDR3 coding sequence is TGTGCCAGCAGCTTAAGGGAACCGGGACAGGGGAAAAAACTGTTTTTT. Translated: CASSLREPGQGKKLFF.

The sample holds a few counts of this clone. The chain has TRBV5-4 and TRBJ1-2, with no clear D. V lost 10 bases and J 8 bases, leaving 21 bases between the germline ends. Germline CDR1 reads SGHNT; CDR2 reads YYREEE (reference sequence). The CDR3 is 13 residues long. Here the CDR3 DNA reads TGTGCCTCGAGGCAGCCCTTGACGGGGGGCTACACCTTC. Translating it yields CASRQPLTGGYTF.

This chain connects TRBV27 to TRBJ2-7; 10 positions agree with TRBD1. Germline lookup yields CDR1 MNHEY and CDR2 SMNVEV (reference sequence). V dropped 9 bases and J dropped 1; count of bases not matched to a gene: 6. The CDR3 spans 14 residues. This CDR3 is CASGRTGGSYEQYF. CDR3 nucleotide sequence: TGTGCCAGTGGGAGGACAGGGGGTTCCTACGAGCAGTACTTC.

The chain links TRBV7-2 to TRBJ2-1; no firm D call. CDR1 and CDR2 from the germline V gene are SGHTA and FQGNSA. V shed 3 bases and J shed 0 bases, with 9 bases lying between them. This CDR3 comprises 15 residues. This CDR3 reads CASSFSRSSYNEQFF. CDR3 DNA sequence: TGTGCCAGCAGCTTTTCGCGGAGCTCCTACAATGAGCAGTTCTTC.

The rearrangement joins TRBV7-2 to TRBJ1-2; TRBD1 matches at 7 bases. After removal of 2 bases from V and 1 base from J, the junction contained 4 bases not matched to a gene. CDR1 and CDR2 from the germline V gene are SGHTA and FQGNSA. The CDR3 length is 15 residues. The CDR3: CASSLSQGINYGYTF. DNA for the CDR3: TGTGCCAGCAGCTTATCACAGGGGATTAACTATGGCTACACCTTC.